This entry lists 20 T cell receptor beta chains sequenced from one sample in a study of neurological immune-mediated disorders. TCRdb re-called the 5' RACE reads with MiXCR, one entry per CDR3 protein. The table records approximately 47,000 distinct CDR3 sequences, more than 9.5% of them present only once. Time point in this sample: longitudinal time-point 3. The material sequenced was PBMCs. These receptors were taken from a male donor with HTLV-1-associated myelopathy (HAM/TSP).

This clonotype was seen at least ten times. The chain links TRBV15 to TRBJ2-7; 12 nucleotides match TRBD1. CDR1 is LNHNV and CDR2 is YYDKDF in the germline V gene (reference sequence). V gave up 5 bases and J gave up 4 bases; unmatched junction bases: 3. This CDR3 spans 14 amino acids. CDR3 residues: CATSGDRGPYEQYF. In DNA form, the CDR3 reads TGTGCCACCAGCGGGGACAGGGGGCCGTACGAGCAGTACTTC. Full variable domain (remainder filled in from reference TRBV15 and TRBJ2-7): DAMVIQNPRYQVTQFGKPVTLSCSQTLNHNVMYWYQQKSSQAPKLLFHYYDKDFNNEADTPDNFQSRRPNTSFCFLDIRSPGLGDTAMYLCATSGDRGPYEQYFGPGTRLTVT.

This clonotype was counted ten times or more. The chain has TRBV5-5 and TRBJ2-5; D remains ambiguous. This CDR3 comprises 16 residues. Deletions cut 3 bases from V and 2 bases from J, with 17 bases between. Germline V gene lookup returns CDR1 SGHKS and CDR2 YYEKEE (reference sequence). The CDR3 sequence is CASSSRLWSRQETQYF. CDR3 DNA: TGTGCCAGCAGCTCCCGCCTGTGGAGTAGGCAAGAGACCCAGTACTTC. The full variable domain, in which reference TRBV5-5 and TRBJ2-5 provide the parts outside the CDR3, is DAGVTQSPTHLIKTRGQQVTLRCSPISGHKSVSWYQQVLGQGPQFIFQYYEKEERGRGNFPDRFSARQFPNYSSELNVNALLLGDSALYLCASSSRLWSRQETQYFGPGTRLLVL.

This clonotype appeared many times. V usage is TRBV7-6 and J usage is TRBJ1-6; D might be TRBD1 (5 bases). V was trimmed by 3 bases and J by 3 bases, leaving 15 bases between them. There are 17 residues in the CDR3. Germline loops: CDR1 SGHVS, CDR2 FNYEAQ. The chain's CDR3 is CASSLTADMGYNSPLHF. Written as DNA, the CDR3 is TGTGCCAGCAGCTTGACAGCCGACATGGGCTATAATTCACCCCTCCACTTT.

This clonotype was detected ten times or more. CDR3 nucleotide sequence: TGCAGTGCCCCCCCCAGGGAGCGGGGCACAGATACGCAGTATTTT. Translated: CSAPPRERGTDTQYF. The rearrangement links TRBV20-1 to TRBJ2-3; TRBD2 is a possible D gene (6 bases). The V end was cut by 6 bases, the J end by 1 base, with 17 bases between. The CDR3 runs to 15 residues. In germline, CDR1 is DFQATT, CDR2 SNEGSKA (reference sequence).

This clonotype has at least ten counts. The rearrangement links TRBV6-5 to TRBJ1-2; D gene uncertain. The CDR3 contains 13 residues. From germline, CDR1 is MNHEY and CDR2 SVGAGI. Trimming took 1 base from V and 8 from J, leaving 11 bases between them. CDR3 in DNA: TGTGCCAGCAGTTACTACGCCAGTAACGGCTACACCTTC. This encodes CASSYYASNGYTF.

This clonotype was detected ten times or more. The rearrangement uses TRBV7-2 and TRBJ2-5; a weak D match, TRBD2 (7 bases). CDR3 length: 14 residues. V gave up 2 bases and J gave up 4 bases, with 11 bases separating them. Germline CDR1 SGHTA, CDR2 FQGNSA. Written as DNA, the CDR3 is TGTGCCAGCAGCTTATGGGGGGGCGGAGAGACCCAGTACTTC. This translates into CASSLWGGGETQYF. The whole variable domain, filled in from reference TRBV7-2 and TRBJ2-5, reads GAGVSQSPSNKVTEKGKDVELRCDPISGHTALYWYRQSLGQGLEFLIYFQGNSAPDKSGLPSDRFSAERTGGSVSTLTIQRTQQEDSAVYLCASSLWGGGETQYFGPGTRLLVL.

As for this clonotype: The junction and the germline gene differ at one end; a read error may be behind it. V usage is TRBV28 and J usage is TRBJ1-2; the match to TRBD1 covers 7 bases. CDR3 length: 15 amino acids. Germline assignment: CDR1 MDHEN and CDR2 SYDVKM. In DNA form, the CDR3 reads TGTGCCAGCAGATTATGGGGAGGGGGCAGAGATGGATACACCTTC. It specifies CASRLWGGGRDGYTF.

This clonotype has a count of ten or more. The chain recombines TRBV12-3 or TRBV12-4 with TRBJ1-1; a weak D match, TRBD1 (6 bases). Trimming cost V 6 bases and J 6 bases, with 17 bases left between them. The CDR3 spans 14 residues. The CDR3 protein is CASRVTGRAAEAFF. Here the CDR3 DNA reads TGTGCCAGCAGAGTCACAGGGAGGGCGGCTGAAGCTTTCTTT.

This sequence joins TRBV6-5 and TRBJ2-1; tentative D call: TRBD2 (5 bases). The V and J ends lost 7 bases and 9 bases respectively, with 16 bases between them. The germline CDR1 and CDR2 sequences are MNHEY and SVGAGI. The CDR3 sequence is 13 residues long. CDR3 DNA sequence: TGTGCCAGCACCCCTAAACTAGGTGGTGAGCAGTTCTTC. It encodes CASTPKLGGEQFF.

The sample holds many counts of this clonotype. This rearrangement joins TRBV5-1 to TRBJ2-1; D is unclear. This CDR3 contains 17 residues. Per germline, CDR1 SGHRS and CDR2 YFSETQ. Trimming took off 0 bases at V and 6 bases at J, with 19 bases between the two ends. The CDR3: CASSLEVLTIGSNEQFF. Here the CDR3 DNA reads TGCGCCAGCAGCTTGGAGGTTTTGACAATCGGAAGCAATGAGCAGTTCTTC.

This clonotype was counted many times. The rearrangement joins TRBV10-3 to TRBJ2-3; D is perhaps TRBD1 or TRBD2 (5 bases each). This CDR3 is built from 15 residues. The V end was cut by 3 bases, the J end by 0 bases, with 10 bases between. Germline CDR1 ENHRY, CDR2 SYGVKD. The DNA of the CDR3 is TGTGCCATCAGTGAAGCGGCAGGGAGCACAGATACGCAGTATTTT. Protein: CAISEAAGSTDTQYF.

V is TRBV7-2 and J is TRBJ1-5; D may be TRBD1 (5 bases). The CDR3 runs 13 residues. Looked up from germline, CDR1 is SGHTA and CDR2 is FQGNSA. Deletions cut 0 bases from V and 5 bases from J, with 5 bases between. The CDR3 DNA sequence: TGTGCCAGCAGCTTAGCGGGACATCAGCCCCAGCATTTT. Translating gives CASSLAGHQPQHF.

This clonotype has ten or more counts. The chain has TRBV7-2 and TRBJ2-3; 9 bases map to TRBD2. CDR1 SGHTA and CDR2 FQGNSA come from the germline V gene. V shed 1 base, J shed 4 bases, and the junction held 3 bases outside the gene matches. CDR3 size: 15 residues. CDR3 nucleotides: TGTGCCAGCAGCTTAGATGGCGGGGGGGCAGATACGCAGTATTTT. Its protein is CASSLDGGGADTQYF.

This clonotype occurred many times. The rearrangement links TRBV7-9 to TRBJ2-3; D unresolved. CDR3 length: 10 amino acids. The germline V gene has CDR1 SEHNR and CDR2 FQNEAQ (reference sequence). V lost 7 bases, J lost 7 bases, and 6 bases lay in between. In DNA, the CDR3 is TGTGCCAGCACCAGCCATACGCAGTATTTT. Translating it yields CASTSHTQYF.

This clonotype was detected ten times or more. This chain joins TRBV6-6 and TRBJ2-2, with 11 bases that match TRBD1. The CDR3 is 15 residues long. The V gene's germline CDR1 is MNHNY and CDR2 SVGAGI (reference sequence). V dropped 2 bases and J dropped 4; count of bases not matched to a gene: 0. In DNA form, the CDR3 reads TGTGCCAGCAGTTACGGGACAGGGGGCACCGGGGAGCTGTTTTTT. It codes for CASSYGTGGTGELFF.

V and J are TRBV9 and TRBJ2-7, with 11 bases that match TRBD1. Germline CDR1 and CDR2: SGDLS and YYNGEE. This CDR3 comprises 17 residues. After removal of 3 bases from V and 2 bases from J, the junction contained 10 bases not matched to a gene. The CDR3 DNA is TGTGCCAGCAGCGAACATCCCCCGGGACAGGGGGCCTACGAGCAGTACTTC. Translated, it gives CASSEHPPGQGAYEQYF.

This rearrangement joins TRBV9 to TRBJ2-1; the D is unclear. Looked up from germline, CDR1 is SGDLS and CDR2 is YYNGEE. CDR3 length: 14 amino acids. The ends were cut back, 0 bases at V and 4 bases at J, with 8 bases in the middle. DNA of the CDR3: TGTGCCAGCAGCGTAGGCGAGTATTACAATGAGCAGTTCTTC. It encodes CASSVGEYYNEQFF.

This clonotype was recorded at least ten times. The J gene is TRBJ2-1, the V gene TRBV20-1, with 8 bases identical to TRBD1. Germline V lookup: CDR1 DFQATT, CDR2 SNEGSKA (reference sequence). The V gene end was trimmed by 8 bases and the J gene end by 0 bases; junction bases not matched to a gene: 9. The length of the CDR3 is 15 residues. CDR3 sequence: CSLSGGLSSYNEQFF. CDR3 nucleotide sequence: TGCAGTCTTTCAGGGGGCCTGAGCTCCTACAATGAGCAGTTCTTC.

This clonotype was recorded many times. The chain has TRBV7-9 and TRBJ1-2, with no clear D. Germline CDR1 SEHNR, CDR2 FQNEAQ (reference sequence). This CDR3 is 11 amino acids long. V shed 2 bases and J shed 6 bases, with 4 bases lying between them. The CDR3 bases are TGTGCCAGCAGCTTATGGGATGGCTACACCTTC. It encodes CASSLWDGYTF.

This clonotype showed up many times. CDR3 residues: CASSLSTGEQFF. The CDR3 region has the DNA TGTGCCAGCAGTTTGAGCACGGGTGAGCAGTTCTTC. This chain uses TRBV12-3 or TRBV12-4 with TRBJ2-1; D remains ambiguous. Trimming shortened V by 3 bases and J by 9 bases, and 9 bases separated the two germline ends. The CDR3 runs to 12 residues.